This TCR beta chain was retrieved from a study of blood T cells in healthy people across ages. Findings and limits, study-wide: Naive T cell percentage and TCR beta diversity correlated strongly. No conclusive comparison of naive versus antigen-experienced cells was possible with unsorted PBMCs.

A second 7 to 11 cycle PCR used barcoded and J-beta primers. TCRdb re-analysed the 5' RACE reads in MiXCR, keeping a single row per CDR3 protein. The sample shows under 2 million distinct CDR3 sequences, around 36% of them seen only once. CDR1 and CDR2 from the germline V gene are DFQATT and SNEGSKA (reference sequence). V lost 5 bases and J lost 2; bases outside the gene matches: 13. The CDR3 loop spans 16 amino acids. This clonotype appeared once. What it binds is unknown. The chain joins TRBV20-1 to TRBJ2-5, with 8 nucleotides matching TRBD2. What was sequenced was blood. This clonotype originated in a woman aged 25-40 years in good health. The DNA of the CDR3 is TGCAGTGCTCCGAAGCTAGCGGGCCCAATACAAGAGACCCAGTACTTC. The encoded protein is CSAPKLAGPIQETQYF.